What follows is one T cell receptor (beta chain) and its context. In this sample, this clone turned up once. It has no known antigen specificity. No per-base quality is available; no much larger clone lies one base away. Collaborating institutions collected whole blood in K2EDTA tubes following their own protocols. For TCRbeta analysis, collaborators shipped samples in one of three forms: frozen whole blood, isolated PBMCs, or DNA extracted from either of those sample types. TCRbeta CDR3 regions were amplified from genomic DNA by means of the immunoSEQ Assay, a bias-controlled multiplex PCR. Turning to the authors' computational methods: Within the assay, amplification of reference gene primers was used to estimate how many nucleated cells each sample contained. To quantify the absolute abundance of each unique TCRbeta CDR3 rearrangement, sequence reads were collapsed and filtered. Productive Simpson clonality was computed per sample as the square root of Simpson's diversity index over productive rearrangements. The table comes from immuneACCESS by way of TCRdb, which keeps in-frame sequences with V and J called. Part of the clones is missing from these tables; in studies checked, under half for an unresolved V gene and the rest for unknown reasons. V and J calls and clone size are given by that table; D and trimming were obtained from the DNA. A total of roughly 150,000 clones appear in this sample, around 90% of them only once. Of the sample, less than 6.5% is held by the ten largest clones.

This record comes from a study of blood T cell repertoires in COVID-19 (dated by TCRdb to between 2020 and 2021). About the full investigation: Samples covering the acute and convalescent phases of COVID-19 were provided by collaborators in the United States, Italy and Spain. The prospective study material was composed of cDNA or gDNA derived from T cells, B-cell-depleted T cells, or PBMCs. Deeply sampled blood TCRbeta repertoires from subjects exposed to, actively infected with, or recovered from COVID-19 were included in the dataset. The repertoires were released in a freely available public database intended as a resource for research on the immune response to SARS-CoV-2. Samples were obtained from the ongoing ImmuneRACE study (first 160 participants) and from 1,254 subjects provided by 6 global collaborators. Sample metadata almost always included a de-identified subject ID, COVID-19 status, age in years and sex. Where available, HLA class I and class II types were taken from metadata supplied by the sample provider and were not determined by assay-based typing.

The CDR3 runs 14 residues from the cysteine to the phenylalanine. Only CDR3 DNA remains: 42 bases, in frame from the first base. Ends trimmed: V by 6 bases, J by 3 bases; bases unmatched to a gene: 5. CDR1 MDHEN and CDR2 SYDVKM are derived from the germline V gene. Overall study results and their limits: How much clinical and demographic metadata was included differed by source and by participant, and the metadata was provided uncurated.

This sequence uses TRBV28 and TRBJ2-3; 8 junctional bases match TRBD1. This sequence was found in a human donor in a cohort sampled during active COVID-19. Sample: peripheral blood. The CDR3 has the sequence CASSSDRGTDTQYF. DNA sequence: TGTGCCAGCAGCTCAGACAGGGGAACAGATACGCAGTATTTT.